This T cell receptor beta chain was sequenced during a study of T cells in Graves' hyperthyroidism and ophthalmopathy. Study summary: Staff took peripheral blood when the initial diagnosis was made, before any treatment began.

A few counts support this clonotype. From RNA transcripts, TCR beta CDR3 regions were amplified. Primed by the HTBI set, a first-round RT-PCR was run on the TCR CDR3. MiXCR was run by TCRdb on the multiplex PCR reads, yielding one entry per CDR3 protein. Here the sample spans about 500,000 distinct CDR3 sequences, roughly an eighth being singletons. Per germline, CDR1 SQVTM and CDR2 ANQGSEA. V lost 4 bases and J 7 bases, leaving 14 bases between the germline ends. CDR3 size: 13 residues. The sequence was collected from a woman under 30 with Graves' hyperthyroidism. Specimen: blood. This chain connects TRBV29-1 to TRBJ1-5; maybe TRBD1 (6 bases). The CDR3 is CSVGAGGGQPQHF. CDR3 sequence (DNA): TGCAGCGTTGGGGCCGGGGGCGGCCAGCCCCAGCATTTT.